This T cell receptor beta chain was identified in a study of OX40 agonist ivuxolimab in advanced cancers. In its sample, this clone was seen a few times. The germline gives CDR1 MNHNS, CDR2 SASEGT. V gave up 6 bases and J gave up 8 bases, with 14 bases separating them. The CDR3 totals 13 residues. Some clones are missing from TCRdb's copy, which holds only in-frame ones; the method was immunoSEQ multiplex PCR. The data show some 50,000 clones, with over 75% seen just once and around 3.4% held by the top ten. Specimen: CD4+ or CD8+ T cells sorted from blood, collected in a trial of the OX40 agonist ivuxolimab. This receptor was taken from an adult with an advanced solid tumor such as melanoma, head and neck, liver or kidney cancer. V is TRBV6-1 and J is TRBJ1-5, with a weak D call TRBD1 (5 bases). The CDR3 loop reads CASRVDTREPQHF. CDR3 coding DNA: TGTGCCAGCAGGGTGGACACGAGGGAGCCCCAGCATTTT.